The TCR beta chain under discussion was sequenced for a study of T-cell memory formation after mild COVID-19. Study findings and constraints: Mainly in CM and EM were contracting CD4+ clones; CD8+ were in EMRA. CD4/CD8 balance characterized clones contracting day 15 to 85, and CD4+ skew characterized later expanders.

One entry per CDR3 protein results from TCRdb running MiXCR on the 5' RACE reads. Of 500,000 to 550,000 distinct CDR3 sequences in the sample, around 21% were seen once. Note on this clonotype: Antigen specificity is unknown.

Germline-derived CDR1 and CDR2 are LNHNV and YYDKDF (reference sequence). V was trimmed by 1 base and J by 4 bases, leaving 11 bases between them. The CDR3 contains 15 residues. Sequenced input: PBMCs or a T cell subset sorted from them (not recorded which). This chain connects TRBV15 to TRBJ1-5; D possibly corresponds to TRBD1 (5 bases). The receptor's source is an adult woman who had mild COVID-19 (a few samples of this study predate the infection). Cell type and time point are not known. The CDR3 DNA sequence: TGTGCCACCAGCAGAGGACAGTTACCTAATCAGCCCCAGCATTTT. Residues: CATSRGQLPNQPQHF.